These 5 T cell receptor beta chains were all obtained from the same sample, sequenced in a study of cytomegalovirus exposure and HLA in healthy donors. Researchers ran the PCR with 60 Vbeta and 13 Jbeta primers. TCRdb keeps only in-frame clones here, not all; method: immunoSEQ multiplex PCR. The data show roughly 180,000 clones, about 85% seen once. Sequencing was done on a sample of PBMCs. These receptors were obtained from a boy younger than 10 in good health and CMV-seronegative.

As DNA, the CDR3 is TGCGCCAGCAGCCAGCCGGGACAGGCCAAAAACATTCAGTACTTC. Protein sequence: CASSQPGQAKNIQYF. V usage is TRBV4-1 and J usage is TRBJ2-4, with 7 positions matching TRBD1. The CDR3 has 15 amino acids. Germline lookup yields CDR1 MGHRA and CDR2 YSYEKL. Trimming took 3 bases from V and 1 from J; bases not matched to a gene: 3.

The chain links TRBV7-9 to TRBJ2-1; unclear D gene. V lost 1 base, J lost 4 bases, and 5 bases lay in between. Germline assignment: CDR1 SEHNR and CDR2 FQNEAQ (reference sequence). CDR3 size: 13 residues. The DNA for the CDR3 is TGTGCCAGCAGCTTAGGAGAGTACAATGAGCAGTTCTTC. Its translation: CASSLGEYNEQFF.

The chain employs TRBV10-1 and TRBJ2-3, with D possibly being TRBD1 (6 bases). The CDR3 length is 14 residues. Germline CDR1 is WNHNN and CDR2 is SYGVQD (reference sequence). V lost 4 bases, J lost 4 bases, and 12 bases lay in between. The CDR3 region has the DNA TGCGCCAGCAGTGTATACAGGGTCGCAGATACGCAGTATTTT. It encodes CASSVYRVADTQYF.

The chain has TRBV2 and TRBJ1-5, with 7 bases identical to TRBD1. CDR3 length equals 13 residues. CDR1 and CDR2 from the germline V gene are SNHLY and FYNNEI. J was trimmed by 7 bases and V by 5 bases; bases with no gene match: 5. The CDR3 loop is CASSLTGQQPQHF. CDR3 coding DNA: TGTGCCAGCAGTCTGACAGGGCAACAGCCCCAGCATTTT.

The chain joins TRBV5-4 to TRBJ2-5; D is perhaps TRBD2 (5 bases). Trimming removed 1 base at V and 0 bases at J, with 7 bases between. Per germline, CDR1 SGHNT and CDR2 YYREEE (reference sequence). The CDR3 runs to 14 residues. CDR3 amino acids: CASSLRGYQETQYF. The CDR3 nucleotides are TGTGCCAGCAGCTTGAGAGGGTACCAAGAGACCCAGTACTTC.